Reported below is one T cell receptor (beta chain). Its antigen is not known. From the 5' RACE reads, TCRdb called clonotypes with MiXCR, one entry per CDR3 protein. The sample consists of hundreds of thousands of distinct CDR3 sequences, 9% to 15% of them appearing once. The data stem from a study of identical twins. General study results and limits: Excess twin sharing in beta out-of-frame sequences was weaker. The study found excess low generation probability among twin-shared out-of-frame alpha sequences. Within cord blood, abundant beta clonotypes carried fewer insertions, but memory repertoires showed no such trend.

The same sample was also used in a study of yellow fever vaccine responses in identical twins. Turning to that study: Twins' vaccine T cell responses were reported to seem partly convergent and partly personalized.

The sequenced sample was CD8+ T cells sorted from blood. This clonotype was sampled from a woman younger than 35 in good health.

The CDR3 region is CASSLAQPRAGYNSPLHF. DNA for the CDR3: TGTGCCAGCAGCTTAGCTCAGCCCCGGGCGGGGTATAATTCACCCCTCCACTTT. The V and J genes are TRBV7-2 and TRBJ1-6; D is unclear. The V end lost 0 bases, the J end lost 4 bases, and 16 bases lay between the germline ends. Germline V gene sequence: CDR1 SGHTA, CDR2 FQGNSA. There are 18 residues in the CDR3.